The 11 T cell receptor beta chains below come from one sample, sequenced in a study of blood T cell repertoires in COVID-19. Method: immunoSEQ multiplex PCR; TCRdb's copy keeps in-frame clones and lacks some. The sample lists 200,000 to 250,000 clones; about four fifths were seen once. Sequenced: PBMCs or T cells enriched from blood (not recorded which). The receptors were sampled from a woman aged 60 to 75 who had recovered from COVID-19.

This clone was seen more than once but under ten times. CDR3 in DNA: TGTGCCAGCAGCCCCGGACAAGAAGCTTTCTTT. Protein: CASSPGQEAFF. The gene calls are TRBV12-3 or TRBV12-4 and TRBJ1-1, with a possible D match to TRBD1 (5 bases). V lost 6 bases, J lost 8 bases, and 10 bases lay in between. The CDR3 runs 11 residues.

The chain recombines TRBV6-6 with TRBJ2-1; 7 nucleotides line up with TRBD2. CDR1 is MNHNY, CDR2 SVGAGI, per germline (reference sequence). The CDR3 spans 16 residues. V dropped 6 bases and J dropped 2; count of bases not matched to a gene: 10. CDR3 sequence (DNA): TGTGCCAGCAGGGGAGCCTTAGCGGGTGCCTACAATGAGCAGTTCTTC. It encodes CASRGALAGAYNEQFF.

This sequence joins TRBV6-2 or TRBV6-3 and TRBJ1-6; the D gene is possibly TRBD1 (5 bases). Germline lookup yields CDR1 MNHEY and CDR2 SVGEGT. CDR3 length: 15 amino acids. V dropped 6 bases and J dropped 6 bases, with 15 bases sitting between them. The CDR3 spells CASSHRQIFNSPLHF. The CDR3 DNA reads TGTGCCAGCAGCCACCGACAGATATTTAATTCACCCCTCCACTTT.

V gene TRBV5-1 combines with J gene TRBJ1-4; D call uncertain. Per germline, CDR1 SGHRS and CDR2 YFSETQ. The CDR3 runs 13 residues. Trimming shortened V by 2 bases and J by 5 bases, and 7 bases separated the two germline ends. CDR3 region: CASSLSRNEKLFF. CDR3 bases: TGCGCCAGCAGCTTAAGTCGGAATGAAAAACTGTTTTTT.

The J gene is TRBJ1-2, the V gene TRBV19; D is ambiguous. CDR3 length: 14 residues. V was trimmed by 2 bases and J by 5 bases, leaving 12 bases between them. CDR1 is LNHDA and CDR2 is SQIVND in the germline V gene (reference sequence). CDR3 in amino acids: CASSILAGGYGYTF. CDR3 nucleotide sequence: TGTGCCAGTAGTATATTGGCAGGAGGATATGGCTACACCTTC.

The V call is TRBV30, the J call TRBJ1-2; D is uncertain. This CDR3 has 14 residues. V shed 4 bases and J shed 0 bases, with 12 bases lying between them. Per the germline V gene, CDR1 is GTSNPN and CDR2 is SVGIG (reference sequence). CDR3 amino acids: CAWKGEGSNYGYTF. The CDR3 DNA sequence: TGTGCCTGGAAAGGAGAAGGTTCTAACTATGGCTACACCTTC.

The V and J genes are TRBV21-1 and TRBJ2-1; no DNA check was done on the table's D call, TRBD2. TRBV21-1 is flagged as a pseudogene. The length of the CDR3 is 15 residues. Here the CDR3 DNA reads TGTGCCAGCAGCAGGAGGAAAGGTCTTTACAATGAGCAGTTCTTC. Amino acid sequence: CASSRRKGLYNEQFF.

The chain couples TRBV7-9 to TRBJ1-4, with 8 bases identical to TRBD1. Germline V gene lookup returns CDR1 SEHNR and CDR2 FQNEAQ (reference sequence). This CDR3 has 14 amino acids. V was clipped by 5 bases and J by 7 bases; unmatched bases: 6. The CDR3: CASSHGQGGEKLFF. The CDR3 DNA reads TGTGCCAGCAGCCATGGACAGGGAGGTGAAAAACTGTTTTTT.

The chain links TRBV7-5 to TRBJ1-3; TRBD1, the table's D call, lacks a check against the DNA. TRBV7-5 is classified as a pseudogene. The CDR3 has 14 residues. The chain's CDR3 is CVRAGHSSGNTIYF. As DNA, the CDR3 is TGTGTCAGGGCAGGACATAGCTCTGGAAACACCATATATTTT.

J is TRBJ2-1 and V is TRBV5-8; the match to TRBD2 covers 7 bases. In germline, CDR1 is SGHTS, CDR2 YDEGEE. This CDR3 has 15 residues. V dropped 4 bases and J dropped 0; count of bases not matched to a gene: 4. The CDR3 reads CASSLSGNSYNEQFF. CDR3 coding DNA: TGTGCCAGCAGCCTGAGCGGGAACTCCTACAATGAGCAGTTCTTC.

This chain joins TRBV7-3 and TRBJ2-3; 7 bases line up with TRBD1. The CDR3 has 14 residues. Germline values: CDR1 SGHTA, CDR2 FQGTGA. Trimming took 4 bases from V and 3 from J; bases not matched to a gene: 4. As DNA, the CDR3 is TGTGCCAGCAGCTCGGGACAGTTAACAGATACGCAGTATTTT. Translating it yields CASSSGQLTDTQYF.